This TCR beta chain was sequenced for a study of immune evolution from preneoplasia to lung adenocarcinoma. Using immunoSEQ multiplex PCR, the repertoire was profiled, and TCRdb retains in-frame clones only, with some absent. The data show under 45,000 clones, with around 85% seen just once and 4% to 5% held by the top ten. J was trimmed by 4 bases and V by 0 bases; bases with no gene match: 19. The germline CDR1 and CDR2 sequences are MGHRA and YSYEKL. The CDR3 length is 20 residues. Nucleic acids came from premalignant or tumor cells enriched by macro-dissection. This chain uses TRBV4-1 with TRBJ2-7; 9 nucleotides agree with TRBD1. The clonotype originates from a person between 60 and 69 years old with lung adenocarcinoma. The material sequenced was FFPE invasive lung adenocarcinoma tissue. The DNA of the CDR3 is TGCGCCAGCAGCCAAGAGACGTTTCGTTTAGGGACAGGGAAAACTTACGAGCAGTACTTC. This translates into CASSQETFRLGTGKTYEQYF.